This TCR beta chain was captured in a study of T cells in Graves' hyperthyroidism and ophthalmopathy. This clonotype was seen only a few times. TCR beta CDR3 regions were amplified from RNA. HTBI primers were the set used in a first-round RT-PCR of the TCR CDR3. TCRdb re-derived calls from the multiplex PCR reads in MiXCR, one entry per CDR3 protein. The profile shows approximately 40,000 distinct CDR3 sequences, 52% of them singletons. Trimming stripped 5 bases from V and 3 bases from J, with 8 bases between. The CDR3 spans 12 residues. From germline, CDR1 is LNHDA and CDR2 SQIVND (reference sequence).

Material for sequencing was blood. This rearrangement joins TRBV19 to TRBJ2-7; weak D call: TRBD2 (6 bases). The sequence was collected from a man between 40 and 49 years old with Graves' ophthalmopathy. CDR3 region: CASSFGGYEQYF. CDR3 nucleotide sequence: TGTGCCAGTAGTTTCGGGGGCTACGAGCAGTACTTC.